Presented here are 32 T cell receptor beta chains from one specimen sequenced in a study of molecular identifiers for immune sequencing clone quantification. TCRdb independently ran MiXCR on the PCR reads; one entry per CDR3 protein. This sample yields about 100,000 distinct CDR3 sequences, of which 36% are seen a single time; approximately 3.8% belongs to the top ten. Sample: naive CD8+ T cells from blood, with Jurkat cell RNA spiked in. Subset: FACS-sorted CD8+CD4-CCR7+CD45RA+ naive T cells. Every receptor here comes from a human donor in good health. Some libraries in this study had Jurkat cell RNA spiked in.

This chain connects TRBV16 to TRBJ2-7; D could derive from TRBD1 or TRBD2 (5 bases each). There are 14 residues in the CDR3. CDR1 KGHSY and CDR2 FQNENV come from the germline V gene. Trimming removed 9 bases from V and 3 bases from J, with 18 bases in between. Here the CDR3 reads CASSSTARGYEQYF. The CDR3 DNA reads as TGTGCCAGTTCTTCGACAGCCCGGGGCTACGAGCAGTACTTC.

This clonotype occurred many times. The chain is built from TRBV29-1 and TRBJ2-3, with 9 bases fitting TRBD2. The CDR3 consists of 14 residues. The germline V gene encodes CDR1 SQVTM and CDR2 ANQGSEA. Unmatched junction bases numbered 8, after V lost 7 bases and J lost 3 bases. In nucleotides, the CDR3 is TGCAGCGGAGCCCCTGGACTAGCGACAGATACGCAGTATTTT. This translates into CSGAPGLATDTQYF.

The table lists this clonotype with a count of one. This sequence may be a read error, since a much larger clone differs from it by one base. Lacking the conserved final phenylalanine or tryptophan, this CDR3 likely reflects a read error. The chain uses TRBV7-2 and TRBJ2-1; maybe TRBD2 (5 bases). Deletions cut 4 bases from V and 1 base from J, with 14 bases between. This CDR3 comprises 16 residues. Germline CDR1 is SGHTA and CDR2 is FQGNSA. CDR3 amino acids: CASSSLGGFSYNEQFS. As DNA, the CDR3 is TGTGCCAGCAGCTCCTTGGGCGGGTTTTCCTACAATGAGCAGTTCTCC.

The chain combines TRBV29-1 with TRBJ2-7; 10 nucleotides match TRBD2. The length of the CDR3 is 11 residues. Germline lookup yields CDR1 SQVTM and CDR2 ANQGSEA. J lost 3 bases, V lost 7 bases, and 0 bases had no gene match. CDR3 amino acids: CSASGSYEQYF. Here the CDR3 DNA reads TGCAGCGCTAGCGGGAGCTACGAGCAGTACTTC.

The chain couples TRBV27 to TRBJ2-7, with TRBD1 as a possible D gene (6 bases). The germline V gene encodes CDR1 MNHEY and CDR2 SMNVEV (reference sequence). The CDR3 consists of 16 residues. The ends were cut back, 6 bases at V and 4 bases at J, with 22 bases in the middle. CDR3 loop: CASRLAYQGSRYEQYF. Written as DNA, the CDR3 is TGTGCCAGCAGATTAGCCTATCAGGGGTCGAGGTACGAGCAGTACTTC.

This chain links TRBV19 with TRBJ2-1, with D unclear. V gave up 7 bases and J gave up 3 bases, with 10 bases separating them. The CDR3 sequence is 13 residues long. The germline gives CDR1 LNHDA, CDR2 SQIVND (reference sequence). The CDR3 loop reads CASTSSLYNEQFF. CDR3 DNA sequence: TGTGCCAGTACCTCGAGCCTCTACAATGAGCAGTTCTTC.

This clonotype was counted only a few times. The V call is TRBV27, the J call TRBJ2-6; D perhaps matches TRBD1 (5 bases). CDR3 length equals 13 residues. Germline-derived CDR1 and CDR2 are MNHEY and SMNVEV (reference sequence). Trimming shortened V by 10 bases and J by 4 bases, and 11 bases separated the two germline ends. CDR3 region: CATTGAGANVLTF. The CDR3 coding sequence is TGTGCCACCACTGGGGCCGGGGCCAACGTCCTGACTTTC.

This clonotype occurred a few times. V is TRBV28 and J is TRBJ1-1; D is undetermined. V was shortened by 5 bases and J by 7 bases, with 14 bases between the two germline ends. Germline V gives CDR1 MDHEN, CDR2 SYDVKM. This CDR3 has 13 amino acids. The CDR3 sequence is CASSPSPLGEAFF. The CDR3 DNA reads TGTGCCAGCAGTCCATCACCCCTTGGTGAAGCTTTCTTT. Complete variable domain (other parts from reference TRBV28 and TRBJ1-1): DVKVTQSSRYLVKRTGEKVFLECVQDMDHENMFWYRQDPGLGLRLIYFSYDVKMKEKGDIPEGYSVSREKKERFSLILESASTNQTSMYLCASSPSPLGEAFFGQGTRLTVV.

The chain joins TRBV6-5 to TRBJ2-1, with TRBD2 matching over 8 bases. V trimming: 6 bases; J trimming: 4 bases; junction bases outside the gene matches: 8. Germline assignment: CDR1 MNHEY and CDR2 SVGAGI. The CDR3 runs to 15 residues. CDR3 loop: CASSPGQREYNEQFF. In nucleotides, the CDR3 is TGTGCCAGCAGCCCCGGTCAGCGGGAGTACAATGAGCAGTTCTTC.

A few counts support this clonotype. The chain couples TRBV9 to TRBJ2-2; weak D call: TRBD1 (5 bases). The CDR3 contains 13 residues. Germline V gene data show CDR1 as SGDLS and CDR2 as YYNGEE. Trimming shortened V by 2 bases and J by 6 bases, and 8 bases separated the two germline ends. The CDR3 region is CASSVEGAGELFF. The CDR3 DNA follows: TGTGCCAGCAGCGTTGAAGGGGCCGGGGAGCTGTTTTTT.

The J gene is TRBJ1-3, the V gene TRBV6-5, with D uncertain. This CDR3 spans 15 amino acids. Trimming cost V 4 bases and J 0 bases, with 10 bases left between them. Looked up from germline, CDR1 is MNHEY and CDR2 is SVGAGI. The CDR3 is CASSFSGCSGNTIYF. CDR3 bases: TGTGCCAGCAGTTTTAGCGGCTGCTCTGGAAACACCATATATTTT.

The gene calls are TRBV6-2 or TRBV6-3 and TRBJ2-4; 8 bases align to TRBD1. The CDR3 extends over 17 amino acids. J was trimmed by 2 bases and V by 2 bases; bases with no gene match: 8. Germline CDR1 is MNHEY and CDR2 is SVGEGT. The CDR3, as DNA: TGTGCCAGCAGTTACGGTGGACAGGGACTGTCCAAAAACATTCAGTACTTC. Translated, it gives CASSYGGQGLSKNIQYF.

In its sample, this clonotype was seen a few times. The CDR3 bases are TGTGCCAGCAGCCACGGGGGACAGTTCATAGAGACCCAGTACTTC. This sequence encodes CASSHGGQFIETQYF. The chain links TRBV5-6 to TRBJ2-5, with TRBD1 as a possible D gene (7 bases). This CDR3 comprises 15 residues. The V gene's germline CDR1 is SGHDT and CDR2 YYEEEE. The V end lost 4 bases, the J end lost 4 bases, and 17 bases lay between the germline ends. The variable domain in full, with the rest retrieved from reference TRBV5-6 and TRBJ2-5, is DAGVTQSPTHLIKTRGQQVTLRCSPKSGHDTVSWYQQALGQGPQFIFQYYEEEERQRGNFPDRFSGHQFPNYSSELNVNALLLGDSALYLCASSHGGQFIETQYFGPGTRLLVL.

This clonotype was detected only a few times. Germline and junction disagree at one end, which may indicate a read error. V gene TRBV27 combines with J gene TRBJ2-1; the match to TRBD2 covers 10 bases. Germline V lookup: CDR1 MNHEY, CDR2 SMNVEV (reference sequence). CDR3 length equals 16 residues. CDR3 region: CASGLTSGATYNEQSF. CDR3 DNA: TGTGCCAGCGGTTTAACTAGCGGGGCCACCTACAATGAGCAGTCCTTC.

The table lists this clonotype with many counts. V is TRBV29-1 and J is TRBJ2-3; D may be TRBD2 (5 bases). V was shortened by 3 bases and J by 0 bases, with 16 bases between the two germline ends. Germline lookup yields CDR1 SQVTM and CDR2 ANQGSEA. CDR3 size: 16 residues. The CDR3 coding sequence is TGCAGCGTTGAGGAGGTGACTCACCCTAGCACAGATACGCAGTATTTT. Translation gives CSVEEVTHPSTDTQYF.

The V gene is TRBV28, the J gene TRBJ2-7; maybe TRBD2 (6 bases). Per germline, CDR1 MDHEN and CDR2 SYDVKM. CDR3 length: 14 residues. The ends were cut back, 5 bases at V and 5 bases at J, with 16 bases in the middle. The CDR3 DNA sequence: TGTGCCAGCAGTCGAACCGGGAGTGGGCACGAGCAGTACTTC. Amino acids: CASSRTGSGHEQYF.

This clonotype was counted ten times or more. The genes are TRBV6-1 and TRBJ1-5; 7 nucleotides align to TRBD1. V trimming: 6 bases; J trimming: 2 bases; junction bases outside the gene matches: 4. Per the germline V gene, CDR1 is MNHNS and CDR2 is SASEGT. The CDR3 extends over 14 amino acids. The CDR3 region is CASRQGSGNQPQHF. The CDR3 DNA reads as TGTGCCAGCAGACAGGGGTCGGGCAATCAGCCCCAGCATTTT.

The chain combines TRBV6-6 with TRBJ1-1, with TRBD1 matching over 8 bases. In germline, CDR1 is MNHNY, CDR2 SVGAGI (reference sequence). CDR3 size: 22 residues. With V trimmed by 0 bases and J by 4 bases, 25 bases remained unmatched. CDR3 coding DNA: TGTGCCAGCAGTTACTCCCCCCTCTTGGACAGGGCCGCGGAAATGGGCCTCACTGAAGCTTTCTTT. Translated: CASSYSPLLDRAAEMGLTEAFF.

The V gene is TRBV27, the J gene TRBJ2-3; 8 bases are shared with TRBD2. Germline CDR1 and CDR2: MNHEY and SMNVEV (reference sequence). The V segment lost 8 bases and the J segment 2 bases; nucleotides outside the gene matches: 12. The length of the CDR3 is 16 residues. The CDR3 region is CASGHYKRGFTDTQYF. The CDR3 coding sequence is TGTGCCAGCGGCCATTACAAGCGGGGGTTCACAGATACGCAGTATTTT.

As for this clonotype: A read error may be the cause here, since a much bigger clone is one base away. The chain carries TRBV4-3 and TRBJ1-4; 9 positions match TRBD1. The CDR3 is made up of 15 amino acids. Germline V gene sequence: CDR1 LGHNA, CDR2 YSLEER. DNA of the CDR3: TGCGCCAGCAGCCAGCGGACAGGGGAAACTGAAAAACTGATTTTT. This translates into CASSQRTGETEKLIF.

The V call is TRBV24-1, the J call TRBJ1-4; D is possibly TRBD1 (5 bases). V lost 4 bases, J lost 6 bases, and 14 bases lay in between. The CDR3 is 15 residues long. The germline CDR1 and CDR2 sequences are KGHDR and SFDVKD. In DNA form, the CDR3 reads TGTGCCACCAGTGACCCCACAGGATTCGATGAAAAACTGTTTTTT. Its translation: CATSDPTGFDEKLFF.

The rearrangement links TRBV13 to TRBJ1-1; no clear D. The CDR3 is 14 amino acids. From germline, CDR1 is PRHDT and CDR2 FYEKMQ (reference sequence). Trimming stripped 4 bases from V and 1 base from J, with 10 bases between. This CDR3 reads CASSSNWENTEAFF. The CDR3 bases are TGTGCCAGCAGCTCGAACTGGGAGAACACTGAAGCTTTCTTT.

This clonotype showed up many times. The CDR3 loop reads CASSAGTDTQYF. CDR3 nucleotide sequence: TGTGCCAGCAGTGCCGGCACAGATACGCAGTATTTT. The V and J genes are TRBV6-6 and TRBJ2-3, with unresolved D. This CDR3 contains 12 residues. Between the trimmed V and J ends, which lost 5 bases and 1 base, there was a span of 4 bases. CDR1 MNHNY and CDR2 SVGAGI come from the germline V gene (reference sequence).

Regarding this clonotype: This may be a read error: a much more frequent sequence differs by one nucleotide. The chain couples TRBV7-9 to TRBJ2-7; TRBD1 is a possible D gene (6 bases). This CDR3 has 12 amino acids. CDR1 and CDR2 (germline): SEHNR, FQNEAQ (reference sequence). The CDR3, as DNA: TGTGCCAGCAGCCTCGCAGGGGACGAGCAGTGCTTC. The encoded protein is CASSLAGDEQCF.

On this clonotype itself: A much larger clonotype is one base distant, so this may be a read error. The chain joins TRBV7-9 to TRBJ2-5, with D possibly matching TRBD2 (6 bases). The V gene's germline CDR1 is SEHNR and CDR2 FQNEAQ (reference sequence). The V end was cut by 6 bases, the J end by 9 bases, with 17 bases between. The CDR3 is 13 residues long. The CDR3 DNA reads TGTGCCAGCAGTTTCAATGCCCGGGAGCCCCAGTACTTC. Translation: CASSFNAREPQYF.

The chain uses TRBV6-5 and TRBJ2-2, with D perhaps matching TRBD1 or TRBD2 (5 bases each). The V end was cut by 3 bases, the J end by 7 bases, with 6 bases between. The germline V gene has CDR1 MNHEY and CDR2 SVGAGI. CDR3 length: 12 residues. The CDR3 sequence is CASSYGGGELFF. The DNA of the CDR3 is TGTGCCAGCAGTTATGGGGGCGGGGAGCTGTTTTTT.

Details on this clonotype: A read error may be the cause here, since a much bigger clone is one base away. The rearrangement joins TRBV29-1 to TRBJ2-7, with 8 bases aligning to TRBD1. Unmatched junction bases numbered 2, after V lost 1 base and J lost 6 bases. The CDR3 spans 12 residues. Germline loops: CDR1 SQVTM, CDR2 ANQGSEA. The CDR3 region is CSVEGTGSEQYF. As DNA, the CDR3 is TGCAGCGTTGAAGGGACAGGGAGCGAGCAGTACTTC.

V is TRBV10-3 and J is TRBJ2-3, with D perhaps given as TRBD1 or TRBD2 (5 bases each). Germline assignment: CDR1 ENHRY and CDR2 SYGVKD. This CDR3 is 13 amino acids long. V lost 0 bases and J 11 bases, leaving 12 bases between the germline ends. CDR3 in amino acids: CAISESNQGRQYF. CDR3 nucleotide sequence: TGTGCCATCAGTGAGTCGAATCAGGGACGGCAGTATTTT.

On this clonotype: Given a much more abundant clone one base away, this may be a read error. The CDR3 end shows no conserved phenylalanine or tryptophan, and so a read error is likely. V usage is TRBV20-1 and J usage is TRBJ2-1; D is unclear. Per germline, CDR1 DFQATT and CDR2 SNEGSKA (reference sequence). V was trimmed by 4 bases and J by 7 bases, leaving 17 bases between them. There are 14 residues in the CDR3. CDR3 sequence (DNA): TGCAGTGCTAACCCCCTAGGTTCGTTGAATGAGCAGTTCCTC. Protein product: CSANPLGSLNEQFL.

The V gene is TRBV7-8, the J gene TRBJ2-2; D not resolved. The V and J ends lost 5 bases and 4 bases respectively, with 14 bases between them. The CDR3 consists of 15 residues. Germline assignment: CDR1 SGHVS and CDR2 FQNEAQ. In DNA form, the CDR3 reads TGTGCCAGCAGCATATATTTGGCGCCCACCGGGGAGCTGTTTTTT. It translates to CASSIYLAPTGELFF.

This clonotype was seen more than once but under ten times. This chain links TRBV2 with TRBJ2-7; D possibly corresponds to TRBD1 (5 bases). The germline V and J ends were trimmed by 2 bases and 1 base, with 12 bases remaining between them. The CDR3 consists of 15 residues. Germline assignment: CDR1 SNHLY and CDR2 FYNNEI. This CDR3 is CASSEFPRQSYEQYF. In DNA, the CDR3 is TGTGCCAGCAGTGAATTTCCCCGACAGTCCTACGAGCAGTACTTC.

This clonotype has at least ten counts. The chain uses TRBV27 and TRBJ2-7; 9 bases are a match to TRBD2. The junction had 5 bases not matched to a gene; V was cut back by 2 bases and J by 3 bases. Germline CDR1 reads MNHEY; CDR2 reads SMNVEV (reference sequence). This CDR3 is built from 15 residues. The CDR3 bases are TGTGCCAGCAGTTTAGCAGCGGGAGGTAGCTACGAGCAGTACTTC. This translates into CASSLAAGGSYEQYF.